This is a list of T cell receptor beta chains from one sample in a study of regulatory T cells in long-lasting Graves disease. TCRdb ran MiXCR on the multiplex PCR reads and lists one entry per CDR3 protein. The sample includes about half a million distinct CDR3 sequences, 9.5% to 15% of them seen just once. These data were also reused for a study on T cells in Graves' hyperthyroidism and ophthalmopathy.

The sample here was peripheral blood mononuclear cells (PBMCs), taken at new diagnosis, from a patient treated with antithyroid drugs. These receptors all stem from a woman aged 25 to 39 with Graves disease. CDR3s include the opening cysteine and the closing phenylalanine or tryptophan. A D gene is named only where the DNA matches it firmly. Not all rows give a size; the values are once, few, many and, for expanded clones, a class.

>TRBJ2-1|many|TRBV12-3/TRBV12-4|TRBD2
CASSLMGGRVYNEQFF
TGTGCCAGCAGTTTAATGGGCGGGAGGGTATACAATGAGCAGTTCTTC
>TRBJ1-2|many|TRBV28|-
CASSLGSGYGYTF
TGTGCCAGCAGTTTGGGCTCAGGCTATGGCTACACCTTC
>TRBJ2-2|many|TRBV2|-
CASSEGTGLAGVNTGELFF
TGTGCCAGCAGTGAAGGGACAGGGTTAGCGGGAGTGAACACCGGGGAGCTGTTCTTT
>TRBJ2-7|-|TRBV20-1|-
CSASLGLFYEQYF
TGCAGTGCTAGCCTGGGGTTGTTCTACGAGCAGTACTTC
>TRBJ2-7|few|TRBV5-1|TRBD1
CASSFNTGDEQYF
TGCGCCAGCAGCTTCAATACAGGGGACGAGCAGTACTTC
>TRBJ1-2|many|TRBV2|-
CASRNRANYGYTF
TGTGCCAGCAGAAACAGGGCTAACTATGGCTACACCTTC
>TRBJ2-7|-|TRBV18|-
CASSPTYNGGDLYEQYF
TGTGCCAGCTCACCAACCTATAACGGGGGCGACTTATACGAGCAGTACTTC
>TRBJ2-2|many|TRBV2|-
CASSVGVGGELFF
TGTGCCAGCAGTGTGGGGGTCGGCGGGGAGCTGTTTTTT
>TRBJ1-5|few|TRBV19|TRBD1
CASTSQGAGNQPQHF
TGTGCCAGTACCTCACAGGGGGCTGGCAATCAGCCCCAGCATTTT
>TRBJ1-5|many|TRBV12-3/TRBV12-4|-
CASSLGFPASNQPQHF
TGTGCCAGCAGTTTAGGTTTCCCGGCCAGCAATCAGCCCCAGCATTTT
>TRBJ2-2|many|TRBV7-2|-
CASSRLRSGELFF
TGTGCCAGCAGCCGCCTTCGTTCCGGGGAGCTGTTTTTT
>TRBJ2-7|many|TRBV27|TRBD2
CASSVLAGGPSEQYF
TGTGCCAGCAGTGTCCTAGCGGGAGGACCATCCGAGCAGTACTTC
>TRBJ1-2|many|TRBV25-1|TRBD1
CASSEGQSGYTF
TGTGCCAGCAGTGAGGGACAGTCGGGCTACACCTTC
>TRBJ1-1|few|TRBV7-9|-
CASSLDPVGSPNTEAFF
TGTGCCAGCAGCTTAGACCCCGTGGGGAGTCCGAACACTGAAGCTTTCTTT
>TRBJ2-7|few|TRBV6-2/TRBV6-3|-
CASLQGLAYEQYF
TGTGCCAGCCTCCAAGGTTTGGCCTACGAGCAGTACTTC
>TRBJ2-7|many|TRBV6-1|TRBD2
CASSGSGLADYEQYF
TGTGCCAGCAGTGGGTCGGGACTAGCGGACTACGAGCAGTACTTC
>TRBJ1-6|few|TRBV28|-
CASCPWVGEAAPLHF
TGTGCCAGCTGTCCCTGGGTGGGGGAAGCGGCACCCCTCCACTTT
>TRBJ2-5|many|TRBV12-3/TRBV12-4|-
CASSHTFGRTETQYF
TGTGCCAGCAGCCATACCTTCGGCCGCACAGAGACCCAGTACTTC
>TRBJ2-1|few|TRBV6-1|TRBD2
CASRTGTSGKDEQFF
TGTGCCAGCAGGACCGGGACTAGCGGGAAGGATGAGCAGTTCTTC
>TRBJ1-1|many|TRBV18|TRBD1
CASSPWTGPMNTEAFF
TGTGCCAGCTCACCCTGGACAGGACCGATGAACACTGAAGCTTTCTTT
>TRBJ1-2|few|TRBV19|-
CASSLVAGTYGYTF
TGTGCCAGTAGTTTAGTAGCAGGGACCTATGGCTACACCTTC
>TRBJ2-7|many|TRBV19|-
CASSIKVPSEQYF
TGTGCCAGTAGTATTAAGGTCCCGAGCGAGCAGTACTTC
>TRBJ1-5|many|TRBV28|-
CASSSLGPQHF
TGTGCCAGCAGTTCCTTAGGGCCCCAGCATTTT
>TRBJ2-2|-|TRBV28|-
CATGGWTGELFF
TGTGCCACCGGCGGGTGGACCGGGGAGCTGTTTTTT
>TRBJ2-1|few|TRBV20-1|TRBD2
CSARADGTSGPRGSYNEQFF
TGCAGTGCTCGGGCAGATGGAACTAGCGGGCCTCGGGGATCCTACAATGAGCAGTTCTTC
>TRBJ2-1|many|TRBV28|-
CASSSRSYGVGYNEQFF
TGTGCCAGCAGTTCCCGAAGCTATGGGGTCGGATACAATGAGCAGTTCTTC
>TRBJ1-5|-|TRBV2|-
CANSIADSNQPQHF
TGTGCCAACAGTATAGCGGATAGCAATCAGCCCCAGCATTTT
>TRBJ2-1|many|TRBV11-3|TRBD2
CASSDPASGRAEGFF
TGTGCCAGCAGCGACCCAGCTAGCGGGAGGGCCGAGGGGTTCTTC
>TRBJ2-1|many|TRBV11-1|-
CASSLAHDEQFF
TGTGCCAGCAGCTTAGCCCACGATGAGCAGTTCTTC
>TRBJ2-6|many|TRBV11-2|-
CASSLEMGKNSGANVLTF
TGTGCCAGCAGCTTAGAAATGGGTAAAAACTCTGGGGCCAACGTCCTGACTTTC
>TRBJ1-5|few|TRBV19|TRBD1
CASSKGGEINQPQHF
TGTGCCAGTAGTAAAGGGGGCGAGATCAATCAGCCCCAGCATTTT
>TRBJ2-5|few|TRBV7-9|TRBD2
CASTKRAGGSETQYF
TGTGCCAGCACCAAAAGGGCGGGAGGGTCCGAGACCCAGTACTTC
>TRBJ2-2|many|TRBV19|TRBD2
CASSIQSAGGYTGELFF
TGTGCCAGTAGTATACAGTCAGCGGGAGGATACACCGGGGAGCTGTTTTTT
>TRBJ1-1|many|TRBV3-1|-
CASSRRQGNTEAFF
TGTGCCAGCAGCCGCCGGCAGGGGAACACTGAAGCTTTCTTT
>TRBJ2-3|many|TRBV27|TRBD2
CASSFTYQGLAGGGTQYF
TGTGCCAGCAGTTTCACTTACCAGGGACTAGCGGGAGGTGGTACGCAGTATTTT
>TRBJ2-7|many|TRBV28|-
CASSPRPYEQYF
TGTGCCAGCAGCCCTCGCCCCTACGAGCAGTACTTC
>TRBJ1-2|-|TRBV10-1|-
CASSDGGGYTF
TGCGCCAGCAGTGACGGAGGGGGCTACACCTTC
>TRBJ2-7|many|TRBV28|-
CAGGRVGDEQYF
TGTGCCGGGGGCAGGGTAGGTGACGAGCAGTACTTC
>TRBJ1-2|-|TRBV7-2|TRBD1
CASSYIGDRVFGGYTF
TGTGCCAGCAGCTATATAGGGGACAGGGTTTTTGGAGGCTACACCTTC